This T cell receptor beta chain was captured in a study of spatial heterogeneity in lung cancer. This clonotype was found many times. Its matching antigen is unknown. Regarding the study as a whole: Counts that tracked tumor mutation counts were those of expanded intratumoral alpha and beta TCRs.

CDR3 length: 14 amino acids. Per the germline V gene, CDR1 is SGHAT and CDR2 is FQNNGV. Trimming cost V 5 bases and J 1 base, with 10 bases left between them. Specified time point: sample taken at primary tumor resection. TCRdb called the 5' RACE reads again in MiXCR, with one record for every CDR3 protein. The table lists about 15,000 distinct CDR3 sequences, approximately 6.2% of them singletons. The chain is built from TRBV11-2 and TRBJ2-3, with D unresolved. The receptor was isolated from a male donor with early-stage non-small cell lung cancer. The source was lung tumor tissue, collected at surgery. CDR3 sequence (DNA): TGTGCCAGCAGCGCCTTTCCTGGCACAGATACGCAGTATTTT. It translates to CASSAFPGTDTQYF.